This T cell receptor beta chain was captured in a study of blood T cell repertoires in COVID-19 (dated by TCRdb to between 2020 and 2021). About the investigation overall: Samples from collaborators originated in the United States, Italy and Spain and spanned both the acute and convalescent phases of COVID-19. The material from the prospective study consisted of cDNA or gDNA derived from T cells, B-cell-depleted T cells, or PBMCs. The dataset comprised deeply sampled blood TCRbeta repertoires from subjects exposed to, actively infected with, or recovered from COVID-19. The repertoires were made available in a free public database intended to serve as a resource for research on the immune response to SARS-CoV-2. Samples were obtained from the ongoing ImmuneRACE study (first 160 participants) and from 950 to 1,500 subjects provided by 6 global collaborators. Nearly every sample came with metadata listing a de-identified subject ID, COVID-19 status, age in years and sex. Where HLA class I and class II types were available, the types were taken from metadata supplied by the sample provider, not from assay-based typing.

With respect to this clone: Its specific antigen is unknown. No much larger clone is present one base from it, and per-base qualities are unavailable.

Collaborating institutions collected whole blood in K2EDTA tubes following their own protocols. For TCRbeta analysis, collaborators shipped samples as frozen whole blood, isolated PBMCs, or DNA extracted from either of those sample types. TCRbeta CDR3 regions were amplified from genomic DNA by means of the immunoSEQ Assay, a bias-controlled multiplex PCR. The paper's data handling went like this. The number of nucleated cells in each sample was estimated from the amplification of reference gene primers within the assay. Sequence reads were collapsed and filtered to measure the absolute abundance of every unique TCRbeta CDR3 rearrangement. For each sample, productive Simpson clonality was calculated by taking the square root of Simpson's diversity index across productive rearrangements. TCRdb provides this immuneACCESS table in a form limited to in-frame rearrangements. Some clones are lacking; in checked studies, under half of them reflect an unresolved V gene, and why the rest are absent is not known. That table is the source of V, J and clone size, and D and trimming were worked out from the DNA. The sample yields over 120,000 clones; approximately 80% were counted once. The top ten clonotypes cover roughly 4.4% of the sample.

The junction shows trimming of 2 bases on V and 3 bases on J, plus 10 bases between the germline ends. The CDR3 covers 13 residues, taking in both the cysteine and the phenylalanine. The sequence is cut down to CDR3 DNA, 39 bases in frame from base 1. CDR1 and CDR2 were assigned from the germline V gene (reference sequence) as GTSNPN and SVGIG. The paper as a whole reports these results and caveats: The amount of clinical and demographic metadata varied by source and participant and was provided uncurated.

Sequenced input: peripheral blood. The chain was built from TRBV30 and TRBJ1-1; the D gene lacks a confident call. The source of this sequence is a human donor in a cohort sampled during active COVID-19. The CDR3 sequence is CAWSREADTEAFF. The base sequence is TGTGCCTGGAGTCGAGAGGCGGACACTGAAGCTTTCTTT.